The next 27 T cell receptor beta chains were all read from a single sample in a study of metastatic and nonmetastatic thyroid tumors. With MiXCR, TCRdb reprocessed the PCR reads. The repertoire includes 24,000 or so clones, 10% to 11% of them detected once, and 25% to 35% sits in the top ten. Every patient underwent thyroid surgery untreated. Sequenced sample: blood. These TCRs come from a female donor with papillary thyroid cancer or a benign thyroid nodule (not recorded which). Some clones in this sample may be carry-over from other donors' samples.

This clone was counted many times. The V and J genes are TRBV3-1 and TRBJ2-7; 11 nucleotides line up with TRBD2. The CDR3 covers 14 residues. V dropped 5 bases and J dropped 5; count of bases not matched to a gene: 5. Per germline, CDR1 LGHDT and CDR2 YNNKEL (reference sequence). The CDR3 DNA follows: TGTGCCAGCAGCAAACAGACTAGCGGGGACGAGCAGTACTTC. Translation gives CASSKQTSGDEQYF.

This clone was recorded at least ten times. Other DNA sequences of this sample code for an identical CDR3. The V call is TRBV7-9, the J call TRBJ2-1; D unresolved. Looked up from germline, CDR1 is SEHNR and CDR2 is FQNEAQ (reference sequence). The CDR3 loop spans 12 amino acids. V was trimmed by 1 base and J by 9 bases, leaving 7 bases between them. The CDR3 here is CASSLGRSEQFF. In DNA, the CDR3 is TGTGCCAGCAGCTTAGGGCGCAGTGAGCAGTTCTTC.

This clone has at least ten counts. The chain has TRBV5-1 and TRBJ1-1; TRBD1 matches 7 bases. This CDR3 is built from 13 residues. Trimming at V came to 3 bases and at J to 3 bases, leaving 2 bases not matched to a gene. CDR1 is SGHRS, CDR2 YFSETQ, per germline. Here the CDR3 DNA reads TGCGCCAGCAGCTCCCAGGGGGACACTGAAGCTTTCTTT. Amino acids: CASSSQGDTEAFF.

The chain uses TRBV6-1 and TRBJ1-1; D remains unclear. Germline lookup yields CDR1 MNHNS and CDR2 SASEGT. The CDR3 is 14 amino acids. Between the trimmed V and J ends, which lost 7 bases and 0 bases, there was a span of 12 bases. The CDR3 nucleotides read TGTGCCAGCAACCGCGGCAGCGTGAACACTGAAGCTTTCTTT. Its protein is CASNRGSVNTEAFF.

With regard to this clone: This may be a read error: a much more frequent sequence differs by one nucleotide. The CDR3 coding sequence is TGTGCCAGCAGCTTACATGGACGATGGGGCTACACCTTC. This encodes CASSLHGRWGYTF. The chain couples TRBV7-9 to TRBJ1-2, with D unresolved. Trimming pared 2 bases from V and 8 bases from J, leaving 12 bases between. The CDR3 is 13 residues long. Germline V gene lookup returns CDR1 SEHNR and CDR2 FQNEAQ (reference sequence).

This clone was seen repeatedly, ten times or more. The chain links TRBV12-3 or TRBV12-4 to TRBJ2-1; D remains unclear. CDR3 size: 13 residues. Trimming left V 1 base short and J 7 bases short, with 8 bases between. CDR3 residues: CASSLESGNEQFF. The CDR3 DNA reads TGTGCCAGCAGTTTAGAGTCAGGTAATGAGCAGTTCTTC.

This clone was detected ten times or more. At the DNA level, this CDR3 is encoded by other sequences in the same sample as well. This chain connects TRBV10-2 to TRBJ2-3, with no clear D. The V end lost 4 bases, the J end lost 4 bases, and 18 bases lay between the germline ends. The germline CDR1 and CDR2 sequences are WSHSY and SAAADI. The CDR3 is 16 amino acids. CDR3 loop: CASSGGVLRVSDTQYF. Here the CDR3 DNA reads TGCGCCAGCAGTGGTGGAGTCTTAAGGGTGTCAGATACGCAGTATTTT.

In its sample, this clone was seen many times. In DNA, the CDR3 is TGCAGTGCTAGACCCCTAGCGGGAGTCCAAGAGACCCAGTACTTC. Translated: CSARPLAGVQETQYF. The chain carries TRBV20-1 and TRBJ2-5, with 10 bases that match TRBD2. Trimming at V came to 2 bases and at J to 1 base, leaving 4 bases not matched to a gene. The CDR3 contains 15 residues. CDR1 is DFQATT and CDR2 is SNEGSKA in the germline V gene (reference sequence).

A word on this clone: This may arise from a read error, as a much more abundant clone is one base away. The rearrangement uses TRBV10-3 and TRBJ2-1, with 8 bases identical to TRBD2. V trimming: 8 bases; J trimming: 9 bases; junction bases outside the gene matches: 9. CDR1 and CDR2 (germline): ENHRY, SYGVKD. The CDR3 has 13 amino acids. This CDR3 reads CAIHPGGRAEQFF. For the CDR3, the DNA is TGTGCCATCCATCCGGGGGGGCGTGCTGAGCAGTTCTTC.

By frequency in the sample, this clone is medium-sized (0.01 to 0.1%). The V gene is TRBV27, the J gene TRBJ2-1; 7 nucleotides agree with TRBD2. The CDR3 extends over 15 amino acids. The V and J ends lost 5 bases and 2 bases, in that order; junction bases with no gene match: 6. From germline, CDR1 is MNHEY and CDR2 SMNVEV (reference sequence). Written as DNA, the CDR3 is TGTGCCAGCAGTCCGGCGGGAGCCCCCTACAATGAGCAGTTCTTC. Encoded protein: CASSPAGAPYNEQFF.

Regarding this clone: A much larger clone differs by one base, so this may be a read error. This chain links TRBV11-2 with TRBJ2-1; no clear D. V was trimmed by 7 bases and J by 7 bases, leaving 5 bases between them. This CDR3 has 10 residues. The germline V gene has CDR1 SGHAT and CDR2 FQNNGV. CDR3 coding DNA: TGTGCCAGCATCCTAAATGAGCAGTTCTTC. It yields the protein CASILNEQFF.

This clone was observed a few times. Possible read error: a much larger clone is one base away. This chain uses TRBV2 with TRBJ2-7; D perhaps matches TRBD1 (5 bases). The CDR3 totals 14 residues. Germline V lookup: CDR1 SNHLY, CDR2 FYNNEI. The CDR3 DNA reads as TGTGCCAGCAGGGGCAGGCAGGGTAGTTACGGGCAGTACTTC. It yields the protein CASRGRQGSYGQYF.

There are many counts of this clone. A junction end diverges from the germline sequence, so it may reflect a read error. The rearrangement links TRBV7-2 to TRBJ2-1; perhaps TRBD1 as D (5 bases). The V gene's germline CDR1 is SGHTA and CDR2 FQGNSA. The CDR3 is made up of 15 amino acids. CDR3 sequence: CASSLGVGLYNEQFF. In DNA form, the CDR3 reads TGTGCCAGCAGTTTAGGGGTGGGGCTCTACAATGAGCAGTTCTTC.

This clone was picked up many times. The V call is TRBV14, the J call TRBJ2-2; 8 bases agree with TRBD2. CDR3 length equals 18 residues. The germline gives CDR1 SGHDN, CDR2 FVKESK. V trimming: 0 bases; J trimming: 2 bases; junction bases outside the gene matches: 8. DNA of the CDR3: TGTGCCAGCAGCCAAGATCCCCGGGGGGGGTTCAACACCGGGGAGCTGTTTTTT. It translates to CASSQDPRGGFNTGELFF.

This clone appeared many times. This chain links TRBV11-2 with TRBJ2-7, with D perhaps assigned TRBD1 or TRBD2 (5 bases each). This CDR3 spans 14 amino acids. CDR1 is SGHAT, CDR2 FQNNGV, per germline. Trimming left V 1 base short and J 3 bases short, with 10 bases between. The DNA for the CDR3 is TGTGCCAGCAGCTTAGGGGGACCTAACTACGAGCAGTACTTC. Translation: CASSLGGPNYEQYF.

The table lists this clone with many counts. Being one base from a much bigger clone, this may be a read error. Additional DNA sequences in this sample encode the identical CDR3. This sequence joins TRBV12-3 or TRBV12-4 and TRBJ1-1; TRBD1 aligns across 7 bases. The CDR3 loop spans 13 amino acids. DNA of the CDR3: TGCGCCAGCAGTTACAGGGGGAACACTGAAGCTTTCTTT. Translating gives CASSYRGNTEAFF.

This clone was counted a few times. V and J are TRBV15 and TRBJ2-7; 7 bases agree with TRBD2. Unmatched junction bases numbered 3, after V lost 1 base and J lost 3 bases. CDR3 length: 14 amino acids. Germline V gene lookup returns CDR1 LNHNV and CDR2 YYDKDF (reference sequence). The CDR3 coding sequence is TGTGCCACCAGCAGAGCTGGACTAGTCTACGAGCAGTACTTC. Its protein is CATSRAGLVYEQYF.

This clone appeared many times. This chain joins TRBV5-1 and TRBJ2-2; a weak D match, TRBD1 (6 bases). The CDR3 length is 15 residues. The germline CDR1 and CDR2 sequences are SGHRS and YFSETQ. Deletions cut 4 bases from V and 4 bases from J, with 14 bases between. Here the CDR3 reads CASSEGQATTGELFF. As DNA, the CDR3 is TGCGCCAGCAGCGAGGGACAAGCGACCACCGGGGAGCTGTTTTTT.

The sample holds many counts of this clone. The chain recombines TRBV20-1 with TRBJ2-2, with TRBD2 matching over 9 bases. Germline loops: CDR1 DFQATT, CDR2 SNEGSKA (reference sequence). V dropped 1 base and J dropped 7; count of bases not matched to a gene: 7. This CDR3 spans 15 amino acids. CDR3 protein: CSARGVAGDIGELFF. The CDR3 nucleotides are TGCAGTGCTAGAGGGGTAGCGGGAGATATCGGGGAGCTGTTTTTT.

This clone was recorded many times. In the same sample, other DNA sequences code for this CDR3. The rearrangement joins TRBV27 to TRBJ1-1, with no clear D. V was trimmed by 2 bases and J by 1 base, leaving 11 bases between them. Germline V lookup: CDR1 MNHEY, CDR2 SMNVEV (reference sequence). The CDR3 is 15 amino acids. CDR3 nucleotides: TGTGCCAGCAGTTTAGGTAGCAGGACGAACACTGAAGCTTTCTTT. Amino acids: CASSLGSRTNTEAFF.

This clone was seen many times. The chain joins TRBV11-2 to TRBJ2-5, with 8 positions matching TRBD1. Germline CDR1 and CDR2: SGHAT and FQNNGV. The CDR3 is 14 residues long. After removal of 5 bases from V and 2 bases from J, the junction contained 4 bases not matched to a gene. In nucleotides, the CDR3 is TGTGCCAGCAGCCGGGACAGGACTCAAGAGACCCAGTACTTC. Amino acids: CASSRDRTQETQYF.

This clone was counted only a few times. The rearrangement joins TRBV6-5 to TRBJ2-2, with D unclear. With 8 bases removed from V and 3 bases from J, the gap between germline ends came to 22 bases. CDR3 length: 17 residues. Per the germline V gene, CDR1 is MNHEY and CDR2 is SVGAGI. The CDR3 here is CASGPDPLATDTGELFF. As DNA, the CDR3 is TGTGCCAGCGGCCCGGATCCACTCGCTACAGACACCGGGGAGCTGTTTTTT.

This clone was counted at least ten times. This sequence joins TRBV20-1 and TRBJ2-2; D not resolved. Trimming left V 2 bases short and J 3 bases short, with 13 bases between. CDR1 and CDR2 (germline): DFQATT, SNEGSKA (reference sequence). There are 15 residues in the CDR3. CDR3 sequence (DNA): TGCAGTGCTAGATTAGTGGGGATGGACACCGGGGAGCTGTTTTTT. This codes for CSARLVGMDTGELFF.

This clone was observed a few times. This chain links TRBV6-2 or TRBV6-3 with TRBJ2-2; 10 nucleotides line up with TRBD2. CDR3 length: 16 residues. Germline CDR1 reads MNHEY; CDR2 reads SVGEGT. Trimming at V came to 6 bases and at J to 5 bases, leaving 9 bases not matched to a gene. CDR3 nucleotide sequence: TGTGCCAGCAGCTTTTGGGGGACTAGCGTTACCGGGGAGCTGTTTTTT. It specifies CASSFWGTSVTGELFF.

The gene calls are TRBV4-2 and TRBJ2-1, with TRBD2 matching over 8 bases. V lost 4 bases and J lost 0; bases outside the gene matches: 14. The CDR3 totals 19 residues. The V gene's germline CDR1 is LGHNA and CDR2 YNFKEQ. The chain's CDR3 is CASSLLLKAGVSSYNEQFF. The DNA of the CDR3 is TGTGCCAGCAGCCTGCTACTAAAAGCGGGAGTCAGCTCCTACAATGAGCAGTTCTTC.

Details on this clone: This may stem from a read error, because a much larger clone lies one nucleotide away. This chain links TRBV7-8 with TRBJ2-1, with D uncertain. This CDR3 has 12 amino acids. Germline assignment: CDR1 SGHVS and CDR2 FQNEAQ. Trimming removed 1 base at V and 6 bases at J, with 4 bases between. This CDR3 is CASSLGSNEQFF. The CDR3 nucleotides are TGTGCCAGCAGCTTAGGATCCAATGAGCAGTTCTTC.

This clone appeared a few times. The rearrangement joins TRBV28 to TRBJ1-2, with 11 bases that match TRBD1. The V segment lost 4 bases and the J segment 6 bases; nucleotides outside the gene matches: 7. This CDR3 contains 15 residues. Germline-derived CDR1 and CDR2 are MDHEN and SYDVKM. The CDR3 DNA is TGTGCCAGCAGTTCCGGGACAGGGGGATTTAATGGCTACACCTTC. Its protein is CASSSGTGGFNGYTF.